The TCR beta chain described here comes from a study of identical twins. Findings and limits, study-wide: Cord blood's abundant beta clonotypes had fewer insertions, unlike memory repertoires. Researchers reported excess low generation probability among twin-shared out-of-frame alpha sequences.

Template switching introduced a universal primer site, and the cDNA bore unique molecular identifiers. TCRdb called the 5' RACE reads again in MiXCR, with one record for every CDR3 protein. The sample contains approximately 220,000 distinct CDR3 sequences, 6% to 8.5% of which appear only once. Concerning this clonotype itself: Its target is not known.

The CDR3 spans 12 residues. CDR1 is LNHDA, CDR2 SQIVND, per germline (reference sequence). The V end was cut by 3 bases, the J end by 7 bases, with 7 bases between. The data were also submitted as part of a second study, on yellow fever vaccine responses in identical twins.

This rearrangement joins TRBV19 to TRBJ2-1; D is ambiguous. This clonotype was obtained from a woman in her late teens or twenties in good health. What was sequenced was CD8+ T cells sorted from blood. The CDR3 DNA reads TGTGCCAGTAGTATGATGGGAAATGAGCAGTTCTTC. It is translated as CASSMMGNEQFF.